This T cell receptor beta chain was recovered during a study of cytomegalovirus exposure and HLA in healthy donors. Trimming removed 5 bases from V and 9 bases from J; junction bases left unmatched: 9. From germline, CDR1 is SGDLS and CDR2 YYNGEE. There are 14 residues in the CDR3. Study-level results: In vitro data verified three CMV-associated chains as specific for CMV antigens. Researchers counted around 150 TCR beta chains as cytomegalovirus-associated.

It was with 60 Vbeta and 13 Jbeta primers that the PCR ran. Method: immunoSEQ multiplex PCR; TCRdb's copy keeps in-frame clones and lacks some. The sample contains some 200,000 clones, about 59% of which appear only once. On this clone itself: Its antigen is still unknown.

The chain has TRBV9 and TRBJ1-2; 11 bases are shared with TRBD1. This clonotype originated in a man in his forties in good health and CMV-seronegative. The source material was PBMCs. The chain's CDR3 is CASRRTGGDYRYTF. The CDR3, as DNA: TGTGCCAGCAGACGGACAGGGGGCGACTACCGCTACACCTTC.